The following is a TCR beta chain sequence with its context. Its antigen is still unknown. A far larger clone is off by one base, so a read error is likely. Template amounts of around 300 ng DNA, around 31,000 T cell genomes, were employed in unsorted PBMC replicate PCRs. This table comes from immunoSEQ multiplex PCR, and its TCRdb copy is limited to in-frame clones, with some not included. The sample includes fewer than 600,000 clones, less than 85% of them seen just once. V dropped 6 bases and J dropped 1 base, with 3 bases sitting between them. In germline, CDR1 is SEHNR, CDR2 FQNEAQ (reference sequence). There are 11 residues in the CDR3. This sample is part of a study of shared clonotypes between healthy human individuals. Study information: The cohort comprised a couple of women and a few men. Their ages spanned 18 to 49 years.

Findings of the study overall: There were few donors, and this limited the genetic and exposure-history diversity represented.

V is TRBV7-9 and J is TRBJ1-1; D is undetermined. The TCR originated in a woman aged 40-49 years in good health. Some clones in this sample may be carry-over from other donors' samples. Sequenced sample: PBMCs. This CDR3 is CASRENTEAFF. In DNA, the CDR3 is TGTGCCAGCAGAGAGAACACTGAAGCTTTCTTT.